Below, 26 T cell receptor beta chains from the same sample are listed, as sequenced in a study of blood T cell dynamics during melanoma immunotherapy. The time point is: pre-treatment baseline. Sequencing used immunoSEQ multiplex PCR; TCRdb keeps in-frame clones, though not all of them. The sample has about 10,000 clones, approximately 89% seen once. The source material was blood, sampled from a patient treated with checkpoint blockade. These receptors were obtained from a human donor with melanoma.

This clone was observed a few times. V and J are TRBV7-9 and TRBJ1-6, with TRBD1 as a possible D gene (5 bases). The CDR3 loop spans 14 amino acids. V lost 5 bases and J lost 5, with 10 bases in between. Germline lookup yields CDR1 SEHNR and CDR2 FQNEAQ (reference sequence). The CDR3 reads CASSLDSNNSPLHF. The CDR3 DNA is TGTGCCAGCAGCCTAGACAGCAATAATTCACCCCTCCACTTT.

CDR3 sequence reads: CASSEQVSYEQYF. CDR3 in DNA: TGTGCCAGCAGTGAACAGGTCTCCTACGAGCAGTACTTC. The chain carries TRBV2 and TRBJ2-7; D gene uncertain. Germline V lookup: CDR1 SNHLY, CDR2 FYNNEI. This CDR3 is built from 13 residues. V was shortened by 2 bases and J by 0 bases, with 5 bases between the two germline ends.

The genes are TRBV6-5 and TRBJ2-1, with D perhaps TRBD1 (5 bases). Germline assignment: CDR1 MNHEY and CDR2 SVGAGI. The CDR3 runs 14 residues. The V end was cut by 0 bases, the J end by 6 bases, with 9 bases between. The CDR3 reads CASSYSWGSNEQFF. The CDR3 nucleotides are TGTGCCAGCAGTTACTCATGGGGCTCCAATGAGCAGTTCTTC.

This clone was seen only once. The rearrangement links TRBV2 to TRBJ2-1; D is unclear. Germline V gene sequence: CDR1 SNHLY, CDR2 FYNNEI. Trimming shortened V by 5 bases and J by 0 bases, and 8 bases separated the two germline ends. The CDR3 is 14 amino acids. The DNA of the CDR3 is TGTGCCAGCAGTAGAGTAAGCTCCTACAATGAGCAGTTCTTC. It is translated as CASSRVSSYNEQFF.

A word on this clone: Other DNA sequences in the same sample also yield this CDR3. V gene TRBV11-2 combines with J gene TRBJ2-5; 10 nucleotides agree with TRBD1. Unmatched junction bases numbered 13, after V lost 3 bases and J lost 9 bases. The CDR3 is 16 amino acids. CDR1 SGHAT and CDR2 FQNNGV come from the germline V gene. Here the CDR3 reads CASSLPLGGTGAAQYF. In DNA, the CDR3 is TGTGCCAGCAGCTTGCCATTGGGGGGGACAGGGGCTGCCCAGTACTTC.

The chain links TRBV28 to TRBJ2-5; unclear D gene. V lost 4 bases and J lost 7, with 7 bases in between. This CDR3 region has 11 residues. Germline V gene lookup returns CDR1 MDHEN and CDR2 SYDVKM. The CDR3 here is CASSSTRTQYF. CDR3 nucleotides: TGTGCCAGCAGTTCGACCCGGACCCAGTACTTC.

J is TRBJ2-4 and V is TRBV27, with D possibly matching TRBD1 (6 bases). There are 14 residues in the CDR3. Deletions cut 6 bases from V and 5 bases from J, with 14 bases between. Germline V gene sequence: CDR1 MNHEY, CDR2 SMNVEV (reference sequence). The CDR3, as DNA: TGTGCCAGCAGCTTACAGGGTAGCCAAAACATTCAGTACTTC. Its translation is CASSLQGSQNIQYF.

This rearrangement joins TRBV27 to TRBJ2-7; D possibly corresponds to TRBD1 (6 bases). The CDR3 contains 15 residues. The V and J ends lost 6 bases and 0 bases respectively, with 15 bases between them. Germline-derived CDR1 and CDR2 are MNHEY and SMNVEV (reference sequence). The CDR3 DNA follows: TGTGCCAGCAGCTCGAGACAGGTGCGCTCCTACGAGCAGTACTTC. This codes for CASSSRQVRSYEQYF.

This chain joins TRBV6-1 and TRBJ2-7; the match to TRBD2 covers 12 bases. Trimming took 0 bases from V and 8 from J; bases not matched to a gene: 8. The CDR3 consists of 16 residues. The germline CDR1 and CDR2 sequences are MNHNS and SASEGT. The CDR3: CASSEAGGLAGLKQYF. The CDR3 DNA reads TGTGCCAGCAGTGAAGCGGGAGGACTAGCGGGACTCAAGCAGTACTTC.

The J gene is TRBJ2-7, the V gene TRBV5-4; TRBD1 aligns across 10 bases. Germline V gene sequence: CDR1 SGHNT, CDR2 YYREEE (reference sequence). CDR3 length: 15 residues. V gave up 7 bases and J gave up 2 bases; unmatched junction bases: 9. Written as DNA, the CDR3 is TGTGCCAGCGCCCCGGCCGGGACAGGGGCCTACGAGCAGTACTTC. It yields the protein CASAPAGTGAYEQYF. Together with reference TRBV5-4 and TRBJ2-7, the CDR3 gives the full variable domain: ETGVTQSPTHLIKTRGQQVTLRCSSQSGHNTVSWYQQALGQGPQFIFQYYREEENGRGNFPPRFSGLQFPNYSSELNVNALELDDSALYLCASAPAGTGAYEQYFGPGTRLTVT.

This chain uses TRBV28 with TRBJ1-3, with D unresolved. Germline CDR1 MDHEN, CDR2 SYDVKM. The V end lost 5 bases, the J end lost 2 bases, and 13 bases lay between the germline ends. This CDR3 spans 15 amino acids. The CDR3 loop reads CASSLLVRAGNTIYF. CDR3 DNA: TGTGCCAGCAGTCTCCTCGTTAGGGCTGGAAACACCATATATTTT. Together with reference TRBV28 and TRBJ1-3, the CDR3 gives the full variable domain: DVKVTQSSRYLVKRTGEKVFLECVQDMDHENMFWYRQDPGLGLRLIYFSYDVKMKEKGDIPEGYSVSREKKERFSLILESASTNQTSMYLCASSLLVRAGNTIYFGEGSWLTVV.

The chain uses TRBV6-1 and TRBJ2-7, with 7 positions matching TRBD1. CDR1 is MNHNS, CDR2 SASEGT, per germline. The V and J ends lost 4 bases and 6 bases, in that order; junction bases with no gene match: 6. This CDR3 is 13 amino acids long. Here the CDR3 reads CASSGDSLFEQYF. The CDR3 bases are TGTGCCAGCAGTGGGGACAGTCTTTTCGAGCAGTACTTC.

This chain links TRBV4-3 with TRBJ1-1; D is unresolved. Germline values: CDR1 LGHNA, CDR2 YSLEER. V was clipped by 1 base and J by 0 bases, with 12 bases between them. This CDR3 is built from 16 residues. The CDR3 loop reads CASSQGLGGMNTEAFF. CDR3 nucleotides: TGCGCCAGCAGCCAAGGATTAGGCGGGATGAACACTGAAGCTTTCTTT.

V usage is TRBV7-5 and J usage is TRBJ2-7; the listed D gene, TRBD1, was not tested against the DNA. TRBV7-5 counts as a pseudogene. CDR3 length equals 14 residues. CDR3 sequence reads: CASSLANRVHEQYF. In nucleotides, the CDR3 is TGTGCCAGCAGCTTAGCCAACAGGGTCCACGAGCAGTACTTC.

The chain has TRBV9 and TRBJ1-1, with a possible D match to TRBD1 (5 bases). Germline-derived CDR1 and CDR2 are SGDLS and YYNGEE. The CDR3 runs 13 residues. Trimming removed 0 bases at V and 8 bases at J, with 11 bases between. CDR3 in amino acids: CASSVGDSREAFF. DNA for the CDR3: TGTGCCAGCAGCGTAGGAGACAGCCGGGAAGCTTTCTTT.

V usage is TRBV19 and J usage is TRBJ2-1; the D call may be TRBD1 or TRBD2 (5 bases each). Germline V gene sequence: CDR1 LNHDA, CDR2 SQIVND (reference sequence). The CDR3 consists of 17 residues. V dropped 5 bases and J dropped 0 bases, with 17 bases sitting between them. The CDR3 region is CASSPRDGTSSYNEQFF. Here the CDR3 DNA reads TGTGCCAGTAGTCCCCGGGATGGGACCAGCTCCTACAATGAGCAGTTCTTC.

Comments on this clone: The junction departs from germline at one end; a sequencing error may be responsible. The rearrangement uses TRBV7-7 and TRBJ2-1; 7 positions agree with TRBD1. The CDR3 totals 13 residues. CDR1 is SSHAT, CDR2 FNYEAQ, per germline (reference sequence). CDR3 sequence reads: CASSSGGLGEQFF. CDR3 coding DNA: TGTGCTAGCAGTTCAGGGGGTCTAGGTGAGCAGTTCTTC.

The chain links TRBV2 to TRBJ2-7, with no clear D. From germline, CDR1 is SNHLY and CDR2 FYNNEI. Trimming cost V 4 bases and J 2 bases, with 9 bases left between them. The CDR3 sequence is 13 residues long. CDR3 bases: TGTGCCAGCAGTGCTCAGGTCACCTACGAGCAGTACTTC. Encoded protein: CASSAQVTYEQYF.

This chain connects TRBV5-1 to TRBJ1-1; possible D gene TRBD1, 6 bases. The germline V gene encodes CDR1 SGHRS and CDR2 YFSETQ. This CDR3 region has 15 residues. Between the trimmed V and J ends, which lost 4 bases and 1 base, there was a span of 14 bases. CDR3 nucleotide sequence: TGCGCCAGCAGCGTTGGAGGGGGTGGGAACACTGAAGCTTTCTTT. This codes for CASSVGGGGNTEAFF.

J is TRBJ2-5 and V is TRBV30; a weak D match, TRBD1 (7 bases). V lost 6 bases and J 8 bases, leaving 19 bases between the germline ends. Germline V lookup: CDR1 GTSNPN, CDR2 SVGIG (reference sequence). The CDR3 is made up of 13 amino acids. The DNA for the CDR3 is TGTGCCTGCGCTCGTGGAGGGGGCAAAACCCAGTACTTC. Translated: CACARGGGKTQYF.

The CDR3 sequence: CASSQGGRDNLNTEAFF. CDR3 nucleotides: TGTGCCAGCAGCCAAGGGGGGCGGGACAATCTGAACACTGAAGCTTTCTTT. The chain has TRBV7-9 and TRBJ1-1, with D maybe TRBD1 (6 bases). The CDR3 consists of 17 residues. Germline V lookup: CDR1 SEHNR, CDR2 FQNEAQ (reference sequence). The ends were cut back, 5 bases at V and 0 bases at J, with 19 bases in the middle. The full variable domain, completed using reference TRBV7-9 and TRBJ1-1, is DTGVSQNPRHKITKRGQNVTFRCDPISEHNRLYWYRQTLGQGPEFLTYFQNEAQLEKSRLLSDRFSAERPKGSFSTLEIQRTEQGDSAMYLCASSQGGRDNLNTEAFFGQGTRLTVV.

The V call is TRBV29-1, the J call TRBJ2-1, with 9 nucleotides matching TRBD2. The CDR3 spans 17 residues. Trimming took 5 bases from V and 3 from J; bases not matched to a gene: 14. Per the germline V gene, CDR1 is SQVTM and CDR2 is ANQGSEA. Here the CDR3 DNA reads TGCAGCGTTCGAACGGCGGGAGGGCCCTTAGACTACAATGAGCAGTTCTTC. Translated: CSVRTAGGPLDYNEQFF.

J is TRBJ1-6 and V is TRBV6-1; D remains unclear. V dropped 4 bases and J dropped 8 bases, with 9 bases sitting between them. CDR3 length: 13 residues. Germline-derived CDR1 and CDR2 are MNHNS and SASEGT. CDR3 sequence: CASSGPLYSPLHF. The CDR3 region has the DNA TGTGCCAGCAGTGGCCCCCTGTATTCACCCCTCCACTTT.

This clone was observed once. This chain uses TRBV21-1 with TRBJ2-5. TRBV21-1 constitutes a pseudogene. The CDR3 is made up of 11 amino acids. The CDR3: CASSKGNTSYF. Written as DNA, the CDR3 is TGTGCCAGCAGCAAAGGTAACACTTCTTACTTC.

This chain connects TRBV28 to TRBJ2-3; TRBD2 aligns across 7 bases. The CDR3 contains 15 residues. From germline, CDR1 is MDHEN and CDR2 SYDVKM. Trimming took 5 bases from V and 3 from J; bases not matched to a gene: 8. CDR3 DNA sequence: TGTGCCAGCAGTGACGGCGGGAGTGTGACAGATACGCAGTATTTT. Its translation: CASSDGGSVTDTQYF.

This clone was picked up one time. V is TRBV27 and J is TRBJ2-5; D gene uncertain. Germline values: CDR1 MNHEY, CDR2 SMNVEV (reference sequence). V was shortened by 4 bases and J by 1 base, with 7 bases between the two germline ends. CDR3 length: 13 residues. CDR3 nucleotides: TGTGCCAGCAGTTCCCTTGGCCAAGAGACCCAGTACTTC. Protein sequence: CASSSLGQETQYF.